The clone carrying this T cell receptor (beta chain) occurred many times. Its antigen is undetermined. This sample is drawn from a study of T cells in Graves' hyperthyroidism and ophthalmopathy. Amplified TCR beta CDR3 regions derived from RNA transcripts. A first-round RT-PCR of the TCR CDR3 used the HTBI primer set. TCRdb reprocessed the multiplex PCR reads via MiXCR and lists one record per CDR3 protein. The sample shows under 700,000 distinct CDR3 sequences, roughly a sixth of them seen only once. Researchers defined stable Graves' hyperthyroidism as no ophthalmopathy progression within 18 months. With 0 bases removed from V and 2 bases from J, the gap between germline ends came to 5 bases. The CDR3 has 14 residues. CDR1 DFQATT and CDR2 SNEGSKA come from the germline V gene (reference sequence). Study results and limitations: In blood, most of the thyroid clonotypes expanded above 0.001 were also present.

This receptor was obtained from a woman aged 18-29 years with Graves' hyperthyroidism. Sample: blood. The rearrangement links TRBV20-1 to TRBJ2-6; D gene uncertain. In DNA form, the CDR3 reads TGCAGTGCTAGAGACCCCACTGGGGCCAACGTCCTGACTTTC. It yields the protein CSARDPTGANVLTF.